Sequencing of this T cell receptor beta chain was carried out in a study of blood T cells in healthy people across ages. Combining a sample-barcoded 5' primer with a J-beta primer mix, a second PCR ran for roughly 7 to 12 cycles. TCRdb ran MiXCR on the 5' RACE reads and lists one entry per CDR3 protein. The sample contains around 1,000,000 distinct CDR3 sequences, around 27% of which appear only once. The length of the CDR3 is 17 residues. V lost 6 bases, J lost 0 bases, and 6 bases stayed unmatched. Germline CDR1 reads MNHEY; CDR2 reads SVGAGI. The same sample was also studied in work on T cells of mothers and their children. That study reports: The yield was over 8.5 million TCR beta CDR3 reads from each mother and 2.5 million to 3 million from each child. Slightly higher, non-significant overlap characterized related mother-child pairs relative to unrelated pairs.

This sequence originates from a girl aged 2-10 years in good health. The sample taken for sequencing was blood. J is TRBJ2-4 and V is TRBV6-5, with 12 nucleotides matching TRBD2. CDR3 sequence reads: CASSQTGLAGAKNIQYF. The CDR3 coding sequence is TGTGCCAGCAGCCAGACGGGACTAGCGGGAGCCAAAAACATTCAGTACTTC.